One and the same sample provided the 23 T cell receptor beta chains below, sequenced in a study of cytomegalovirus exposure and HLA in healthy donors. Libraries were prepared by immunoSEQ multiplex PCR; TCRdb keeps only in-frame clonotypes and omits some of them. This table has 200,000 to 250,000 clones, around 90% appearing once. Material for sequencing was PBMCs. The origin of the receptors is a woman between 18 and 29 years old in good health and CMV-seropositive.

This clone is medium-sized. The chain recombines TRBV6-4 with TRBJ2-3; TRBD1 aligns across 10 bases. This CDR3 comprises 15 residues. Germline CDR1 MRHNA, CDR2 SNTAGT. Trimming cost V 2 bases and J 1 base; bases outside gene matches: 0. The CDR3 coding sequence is TGTGCCAGCAGTGACGGGACAGGGGGCACAGATACGCAGTATTTT. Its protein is CASSDGTGGTDTQYF.

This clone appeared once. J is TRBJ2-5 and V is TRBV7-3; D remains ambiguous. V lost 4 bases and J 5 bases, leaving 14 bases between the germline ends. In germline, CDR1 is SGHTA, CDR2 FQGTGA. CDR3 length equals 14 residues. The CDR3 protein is CASSSLAGVETQYF. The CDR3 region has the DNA TGTGCCAGCAGCTCCCTGGCCGGAGTGGAGACCCAGTACTTC. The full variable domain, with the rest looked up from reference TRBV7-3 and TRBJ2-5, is GAGVSQTPSNKVTEKGKYVELRCDPISGHTALYWYRQSLGQGPEFLIYFQGTGAADDSGLPNDRFFAVRPEGSVSTLKIQRTERGDSAVYLCASSSLAGVETQYFGPGTRLLVL.

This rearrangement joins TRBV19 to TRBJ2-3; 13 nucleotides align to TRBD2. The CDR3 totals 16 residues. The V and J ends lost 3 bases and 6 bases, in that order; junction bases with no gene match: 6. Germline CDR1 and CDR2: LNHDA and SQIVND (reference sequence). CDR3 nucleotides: TGTGCCAGTAGTATTCCCTCGACTAGCGGGAGGGATACGCAGTATTTT. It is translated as CASSIPSTSGRDTQYF.

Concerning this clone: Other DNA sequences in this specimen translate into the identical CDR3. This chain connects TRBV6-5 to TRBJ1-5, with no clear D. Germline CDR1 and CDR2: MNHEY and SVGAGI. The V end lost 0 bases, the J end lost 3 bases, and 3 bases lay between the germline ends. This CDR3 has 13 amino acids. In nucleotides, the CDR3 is TGTGCCAGCAGTTACTCTTACAATCAGCCCCAGCATTTT. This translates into CASSYSYNQPQHF.

This chain's CDR3 is CASSWADRGGNQPQHF. In DNA, the CDR3 is TGTGCCAGCAGTTGGGCCGACAGGGGTGGCAATCAGCCCCAGCATTTT. The chain uses TRBV28 and TRBJ1-5, with 8 bases lining up with TRBD1. Looked up from germline, CDR1 is MDHEN and CDR2 is SYDVKM. This CDR3 comprises 16 residues. V lost 4 bases to trimming and J lost 2 bases; unmatched junction nucleotides: 7.

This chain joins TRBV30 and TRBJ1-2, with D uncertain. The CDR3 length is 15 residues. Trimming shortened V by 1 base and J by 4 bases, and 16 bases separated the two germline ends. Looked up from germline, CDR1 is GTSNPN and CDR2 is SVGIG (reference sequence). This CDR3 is CAWSEDPVAAYGYTF. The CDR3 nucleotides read TGTGCCTGGAGTGAGGACCCAGTAGCGGCCTATGGCTACACCTTC.

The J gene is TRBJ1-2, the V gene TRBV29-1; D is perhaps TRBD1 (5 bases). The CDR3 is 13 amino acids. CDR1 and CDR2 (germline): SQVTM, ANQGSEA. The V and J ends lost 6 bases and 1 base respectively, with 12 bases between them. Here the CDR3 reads CSVRQGSNYGYTF. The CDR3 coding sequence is TGCAGCGTCAGGCAGGGTAGTAACTATGGCTACACCTTC.

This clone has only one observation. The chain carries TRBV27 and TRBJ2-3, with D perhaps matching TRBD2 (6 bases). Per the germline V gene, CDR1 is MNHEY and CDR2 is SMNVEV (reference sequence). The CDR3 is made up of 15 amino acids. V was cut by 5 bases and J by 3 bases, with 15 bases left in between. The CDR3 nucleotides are TGTGCCAGCAGTCTGTCTAGCGCGAGAACAGATACGCAGTATTTT. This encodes CASSLSSARTDTQYF.

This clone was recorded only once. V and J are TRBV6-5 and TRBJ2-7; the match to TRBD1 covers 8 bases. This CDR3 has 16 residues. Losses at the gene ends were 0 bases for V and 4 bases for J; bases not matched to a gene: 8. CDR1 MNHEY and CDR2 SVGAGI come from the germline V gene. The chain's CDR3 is CASSYSSGDRTYEQYF. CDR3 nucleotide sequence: TGTGCCAGCAGTTACTCGTCGGGGGACAGGACTTACGAGCAGTACTTC.

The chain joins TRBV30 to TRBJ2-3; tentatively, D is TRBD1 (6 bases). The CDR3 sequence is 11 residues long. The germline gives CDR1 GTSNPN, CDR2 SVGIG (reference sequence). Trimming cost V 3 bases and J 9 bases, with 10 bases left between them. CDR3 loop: CAWSTGYTQYF. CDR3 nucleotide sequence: TGTGCCTGGAGCACAGGGTACACGCAGTATTTT.

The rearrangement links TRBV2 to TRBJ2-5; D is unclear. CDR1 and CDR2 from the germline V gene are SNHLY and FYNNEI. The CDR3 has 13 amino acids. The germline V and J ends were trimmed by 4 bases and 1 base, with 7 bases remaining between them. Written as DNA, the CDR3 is TGTGCCAGCAGTGTGGAGCGCCAAGAGACCCAGTACTTC. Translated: CASSVERQETQYF.

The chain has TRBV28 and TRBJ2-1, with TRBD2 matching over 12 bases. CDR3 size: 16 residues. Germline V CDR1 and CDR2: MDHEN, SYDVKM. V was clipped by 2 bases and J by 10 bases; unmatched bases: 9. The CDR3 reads CASSLEKTSGRREQFF. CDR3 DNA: TGTGCCAGCAGTTTAGAAAAAACTAGCGGGAGGCGCGAGCAGTTCTTC. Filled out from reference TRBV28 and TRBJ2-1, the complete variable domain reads DVKVTQSSRYLVKRTGEKVFLECVQDMDHENMFWYRQDPGLGLRLIYFSYDVKMKEKGDIPEGYSVSREKKERFSLILESASTNQTSMYLCASSLEKTSGRREQFFGPGTRLTVL.

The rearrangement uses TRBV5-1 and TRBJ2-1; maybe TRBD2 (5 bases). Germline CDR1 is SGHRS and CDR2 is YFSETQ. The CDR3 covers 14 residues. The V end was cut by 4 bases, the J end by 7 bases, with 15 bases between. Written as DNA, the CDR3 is TGCGCCAGCAGCCAAGGGCTAGCCGTTAATGAGCAGTTCTTC. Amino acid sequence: CASSQGLAVNEQFF.

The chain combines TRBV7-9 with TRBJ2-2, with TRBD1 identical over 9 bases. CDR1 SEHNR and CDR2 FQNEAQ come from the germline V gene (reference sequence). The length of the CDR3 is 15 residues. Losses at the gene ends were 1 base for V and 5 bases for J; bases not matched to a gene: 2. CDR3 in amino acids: CASSLGDRVTGELFF. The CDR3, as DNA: TGTGCCAGCAGCTTAGGGGACAGGGTAACCGGGGAGCTGTTTTTT. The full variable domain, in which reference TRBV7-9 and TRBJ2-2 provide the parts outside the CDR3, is DTGVSQNPRHKITKRGQNVTFRCDPISEHNRLYWYRQTLGQGPEFLTYFQNEAQLEKSRLLSDRFSAERPKGSFSTLEIQRTEQGDSAMYLCASSLGDRVTGELFFGEGSRLTVL.

CDR3 protein: CASSPPPRQGPYEQYF. CDR3 nucleotides: TGTGCCAGCAGCCCCCCCCCGCGACAGGGTCCCTACGAGCAGTACTTC. The J gene is TRBJ2-7, the V gene TRBV7-9; 7 nucleotides align to TRBD1. The CDR3 consists of 16 residues. Germline CDR1 is SEHNR and CDR2 is FQNEAQ (reference sequence). V shed 5 bases, J shed 2 bases, and the junction held 12 bases outside the gene matches.

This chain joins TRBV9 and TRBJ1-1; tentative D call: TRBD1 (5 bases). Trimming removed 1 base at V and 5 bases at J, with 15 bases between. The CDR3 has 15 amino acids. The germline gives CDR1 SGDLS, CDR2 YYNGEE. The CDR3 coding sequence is TGTGCCAGCAGCGTAACGGGGGAAGGATGGACTGAAGCTTTCTTT. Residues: CASSVTGEGWTEAFF.

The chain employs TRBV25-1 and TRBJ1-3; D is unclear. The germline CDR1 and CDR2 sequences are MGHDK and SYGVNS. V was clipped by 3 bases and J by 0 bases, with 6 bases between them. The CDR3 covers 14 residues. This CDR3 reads CASSDRYSGNTIYF. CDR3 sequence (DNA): TGTGCCAGCAGTGATCGGTACTCTGGAAACACCATATATTTT.

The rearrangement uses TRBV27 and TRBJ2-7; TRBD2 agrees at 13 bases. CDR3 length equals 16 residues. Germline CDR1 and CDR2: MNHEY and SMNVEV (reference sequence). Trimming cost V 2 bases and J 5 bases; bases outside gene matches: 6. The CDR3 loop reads CASSLPLTSGRNEQYF. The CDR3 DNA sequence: TGTGCCAGCAGTTTACCATTGACTAGCGGGAGGAACGAGCAGTACTTC.

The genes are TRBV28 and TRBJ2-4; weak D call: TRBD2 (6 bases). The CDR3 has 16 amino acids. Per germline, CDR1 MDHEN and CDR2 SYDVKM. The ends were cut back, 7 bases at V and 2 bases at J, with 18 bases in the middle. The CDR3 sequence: CASTPRLVDTKNIQYF. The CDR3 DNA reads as TGTGCCAGCACCCCCAGACTAGTTGACACCAAAAACATTCAGTACTTC. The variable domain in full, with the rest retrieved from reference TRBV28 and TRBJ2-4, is DVKVTQSSRYLVKRTGEKVFLECVQDMDHENMFWYRQDPGLGLRLIYFSYDVKMKEKGDIPEGYSVSREKKERFSLILESASTNQTSMYLCASTPRLVDTKNIQYFGAGTRLSVL.

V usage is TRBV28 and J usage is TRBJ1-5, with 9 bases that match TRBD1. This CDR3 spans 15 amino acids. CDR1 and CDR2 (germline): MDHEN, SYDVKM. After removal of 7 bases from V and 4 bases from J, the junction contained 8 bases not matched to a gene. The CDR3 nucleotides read TGTGCCAGCACCCAGGAGGGACAGGGTAATCAGCCCCAGCATTTT. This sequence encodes CASTQEGQGNQPQHF.

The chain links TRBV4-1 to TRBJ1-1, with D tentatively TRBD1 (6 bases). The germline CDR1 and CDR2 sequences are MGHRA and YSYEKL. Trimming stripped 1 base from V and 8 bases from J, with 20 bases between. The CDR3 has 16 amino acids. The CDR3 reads CASSQAMRDAQGEAFF. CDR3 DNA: TGCGCCAGCAGCCAAGCAATGAGGGACGCACAGGGAGAAGCTTTCTTT.

This CDR3 reads CASSEAPVGQGGGYTF. In DNA, the CDR3 is TGTGCCAGCAGTGAAGCGCCTGTAGGACAGGGAGGTGGCTACACCTTC. The chain couples TRBV2 to TRBJ1-2, with TRBD1 matching 8 bases. The junction had 10 bases not matched to a gene; V was cut back by 0 bases and J by 7 bases. This CDR3 has 16 residues. Germline V gene sequence: CDR1 SNHLY, CDR2 FYNNEI.

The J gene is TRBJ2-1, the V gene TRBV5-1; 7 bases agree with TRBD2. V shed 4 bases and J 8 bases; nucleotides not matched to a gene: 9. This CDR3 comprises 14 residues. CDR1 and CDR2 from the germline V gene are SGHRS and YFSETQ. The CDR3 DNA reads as TGCGCCAGCAGCCTTCAATGGGGGAGGGATGAGCAGTTCTTC. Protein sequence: CASSLQWGRDEQFF.